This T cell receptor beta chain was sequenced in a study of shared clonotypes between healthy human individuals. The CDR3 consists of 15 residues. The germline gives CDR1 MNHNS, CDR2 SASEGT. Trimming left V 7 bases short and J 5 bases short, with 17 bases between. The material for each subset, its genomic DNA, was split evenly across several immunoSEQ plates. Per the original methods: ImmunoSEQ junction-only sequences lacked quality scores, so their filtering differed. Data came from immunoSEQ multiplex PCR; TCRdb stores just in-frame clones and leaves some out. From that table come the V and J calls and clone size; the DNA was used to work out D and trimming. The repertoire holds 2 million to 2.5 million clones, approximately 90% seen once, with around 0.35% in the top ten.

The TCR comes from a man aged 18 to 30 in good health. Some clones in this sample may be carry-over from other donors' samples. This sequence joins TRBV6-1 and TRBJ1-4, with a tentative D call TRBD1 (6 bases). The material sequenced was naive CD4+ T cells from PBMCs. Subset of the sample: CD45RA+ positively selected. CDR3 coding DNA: TGTGCCAGCACCATCTCGGGACATACGAATGAAAAACTGTTTTTT. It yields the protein CASTISGHTNEKLFF.